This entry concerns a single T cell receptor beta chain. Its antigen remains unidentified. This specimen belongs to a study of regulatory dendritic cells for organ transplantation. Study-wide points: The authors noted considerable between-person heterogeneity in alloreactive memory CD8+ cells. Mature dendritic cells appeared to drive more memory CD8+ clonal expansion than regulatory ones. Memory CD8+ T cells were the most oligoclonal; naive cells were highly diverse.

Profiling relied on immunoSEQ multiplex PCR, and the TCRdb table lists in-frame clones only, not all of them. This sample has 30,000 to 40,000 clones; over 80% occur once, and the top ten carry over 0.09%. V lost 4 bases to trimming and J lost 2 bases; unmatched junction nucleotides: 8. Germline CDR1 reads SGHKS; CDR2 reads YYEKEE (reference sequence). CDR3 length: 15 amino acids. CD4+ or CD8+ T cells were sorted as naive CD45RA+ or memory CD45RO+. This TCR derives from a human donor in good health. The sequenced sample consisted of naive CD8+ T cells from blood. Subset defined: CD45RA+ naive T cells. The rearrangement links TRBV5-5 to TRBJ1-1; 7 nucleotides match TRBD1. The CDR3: CASSLTDRLNTEAFF. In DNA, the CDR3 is TGTGCCAGCAGCCTCACGGACAGGTTAAACACTGAAGCTTTCTTT.